This T cell receptor beta chain was sequenced in a study of CD8 T cells in ankylosing spondylitis. General study findings and limits: The study identified a TCR beta motif of fewer than 10 highly homologous variants that appeared characteristic of ankylosing spondylitis blood.

A note on this clonotype: Antigen unknown.

The CDR3 runs to 15 residues. From germline, CDR1 is SGHTA and CDR2 FQGNSA. V was clipped by 6 bases and J by 0 bases, with 14 bases between them. TCRdb used MiXCR to reprocess the 5' RACE reads, holding one entry per CDR3 protein. This repertoire shows about 220,000 distinct CDR3 sequences, approximately 7.4% found once; its top ten account for 13% to 15%. The chain uses TRBV7-2 and TRBJ1-1; D unclear. Sequencing was carried out using blood, either unsorted or a sorted T cell fraction (not recorded which). The clonotype originates from a male donor with ankylosing spondylitis. The CDR3 bases are TGTGCCAGCAGTTCGGACGACCACCTGAACACTGAAGCTTTCTTT. Translation: CASSSDDHLNTEAFF.